One and the same sample provided the 29 T cell receptor beta chains below, sequenced in a study of blood T cells in healthy people across ages. A second PCR, run for roughly 7 to 12 cycles, used a sample-barcoded 5' primer plus a J-beta primer mix. TCRdb fed the 5' RACE reads into MiXCR, producing one record per CDR3 protein. The table lists about 830,000 distinct CDR3 sequences, about 59% of them singletons. Sequencing was carried out using blood. These receptors all stem from a man in his thirties or forties in good health.

This clonotype was counted at least ten times. The chain employs TRBV7-9 and TRBJ2-1; 11 bases align to TRBD2. The CDR3 extends over 15 amino acids. Germline V lookup: CDR1 SEHNR, CDR2 FQNEAQ (reference sequence). The V segment lost 5 bases and the J segment 5 bases; nucleotides outside the gene matches: 5. CDR3 in DNA: TGTGCCAGCAGCCCCCGACTAGCGGGGAACAATGAGCAGTTCTTC. This sequence encodes CASSPRLAGNNEQFF.

The chain uses TRBV12-3 or TRBV12-4 and TRBJ1-2, with 9 bases aligning to TRBD1. V gave up 6 bases and J gave up 7 bases; unmatched junction bases: 12. This CDR3 contains 15 residues. The CDR3 DNA is TGTGCCAGCAGGCAAGCCAGGACAGGGGCATTTGGCTACACCTTC. It specifies CASRQARTGAFGYTF.

CDR3 bases: TGTGCCAGCAGCTTAGCGGAGCTACATTACGAGCAGTACTTC. It codes for CASSLAELHYEQYF. This chain uses TRBV7-8 with TRBJ2-7; the D is unclear. The CDR3 contains 14 residues. Trimming took off 0 bases at V and 4 bases at J, with 10 bases between the two ends. Looked up from germline, CDR1 is SGHVS and CDR2 is FQNEAQ.

Details on this clonotype: A read error may be the cause here, since a much bigger clone is one base away. This chain links TRBV7-4 with TRBJ2-3, with D uncertain. The germline CDR1 and CDR2 sequences are SGHVT and SQSDAQ. There are 13 residues in the CDR3. CDR3 loop: CACSPRGTDTQYF. DNA of the CDR3: TGTGCCTGCAGCCCTCGTGGTACAGATACGCAGTATTTT.

This clonotype was observed a few times. The chain recombines TRBV7-2 with TRBJ1-5; D not certain. Trimming cost V 2 bases and J 0 bases, with 8 bases left between them. The CDR3 spans 15 residues. CDR1 is SGHTA and CDR2 is FQGNSA in the germline V gene. CDR3 amino acids: CASSLSLNSNQPQHF. CDR3 bases: TGTGCCAGCAGCTTATCTCTGAATAGCAATCAGCCCCAGCATTTT.

About this clonotype: Germline is not matched at one junction end, which may reflect a read error. The rearrangement links TRBV12-3 or TRBV12-4 to TRBJ1-2; 9 bases are shared with TRBD1. This CDR3 spans 13 amino acids. The CDR3 bases are TGTGTCAGCAGTACAGGGGGCTCTTCTGGCTACACCTTC. This gives the protein CVSSTGGSSGYTF.

This clonotype was seen a handful of times. V gene TRBV7-9 combines with J gene TRBJ2-4; possibly TRBD1 for D (6 bases). V was shortened by 3 bases and J by 2 bases, with 14 bases between the two germline ends. Germline CDR1 and CDR2: SEHNR and FQNEAQ (reference sequence). The CDR3 runs 16 residues. The CDR3 DNA follows: TGTGCCAGCAGCTTTAATGGGGGCAGGTCCAAAAACATTCAGTACTTC. The encoded protein is CASSFNGGRSKNIQYF.

The sample holds a few counts of this clonotype. The CDR3 DNA reads as TGTGCCAGCTCCGACAGGGGGGAGGGCTATGGCTACACCTTC. Its protein product is CASSDRGEGYGYTF. V and J are TRBV6-6 and TRBJ1-2; 9 bases line up with TRBD1. J gave up 4 bases and V 8 bases, and 8 bases lay outside the gene matches. Germline V gives CDR1 MNHNY, CDR2 SVGAGI (reference sequence). This CDR3 is 14 amino acids long.

The J gene is TRBJ2-3, the V gene TRBV4-1, with TRBD2 matching over 10 bases. The CDR3 runs 16 residues. V lost 2 bases to trimming and J lost 4 bases; unmatched junction nucleotides: 6. CDR1 and CDR2 from the germline V gene are MGHRA and YSYEKL. As DNA, the CDR3 is TGCGCCAGCAGCCAAACAGCGGGGGGGCGTTCAGATACGCAGTATTTT. As protein: CASSQTAGGRSDTQYF.

This clonotype was detected only a few times. The rearrangement uses TRBV4-3 and TRBJ1-4, with a weak D call TRBD1 (6 bases). The CDR3 sequence is 16 residues long. Germline V gives CDR1 LGHNA, CDR2 YSLEER. Trimming left V 5 bases short and J 4 bases short, with 17 bases between. As DNA, the CDR3 is TGCGCCAGCAGCATCCGCACAGGGTCGAGTAATGAAAAACTGTTTTTT. As protein: CASSIRTGSSNEKLFF.

About this clonotype itself: The junction and the germline gene differ at one end; a read error may be behind it. V is TRBV12-3 or TRBV12-4 and J is TRBJ2-5; D might be TRBD2 (7 bases). The J call is uncertain, as TRBJ2-7 better fits the DNA end. This CDR3 is built from 19 residues. CDR3 coding DNA: TGTGCCAGCAGCACCCGGACTATCGGGGGGCCTACAACCTCCCACGAGCAGTACTTC. Residues: CASSTRTIGGPTTSHEQYF.

V and J are TRBV5-1 and TRBJ1-1; D call uncertain. The V gene lost 3 bases and the J gene lost 2 bases, with 11 bases spanning the gap. Germline CDR1 and CDR2: SGHRS and YFSETQ. This CDR3 spans 14 amino acids. This CDR3 reads CASSYTAPNTEAFF. The DNA of the CDR3 is TGCGCCAGCAGCTACACGGCACCCAACACTGAAGCTTTCTTT.

This clonotype appeared many times. The junction differs from germline at one of its ends, possibly a read error. J is TRBJ2-7 and V is TRBV5-1; 7 nucleotides agree with TRBD1. The CDR3 is 14 residues long. Germline CDR1 and CDR2: SGHRS and YFSETQ. This CDR3 reads CASSLRDSSYEQYF. The CDR3, as DNA: TGTGCCAGCAGCTTACGGGACAGCTCCTACGAGCAGTACTTC.

The chain has TRBV9 and TRBJ2-5; D possibly corresponds to TRBD1 (7 bases). V was shortened by 3 bases and J by 5 bases, with 14 bases between the two germline ends. The germline V gene encodes CDR1 SGDLS and CDR2 YYNGEE. This CDR3 region has 14 residues. The CDR3 sequence is CASSGIQGRETQYF. In DNA, the CDR3 is TGTGCCAGCAGCGGAATACAGGGGAGGGAGACCCAGTACTTC.

The chain combines TRBV2 with TRBJ2-3, with a tentative D call TRBD2 (6 bases). The ends were cut back, 6 bases at V and 4 bases at J, with 17 bases in the middle. This CDR3 has 15 residues. Germline V CDR1 and CDR2: SNHLY, FYNNEI. The CDR3, as DNA: TGTGCCAGCAGCGCGCGGGACTCCTCAGCAGATACGCAGTATTTT. Encoded protein: CASSARDSSADTQYF.

This clonotype has a handful of counts. The genes are TRBV12-3 or TRBV12-4 and TRBJ2-6; TRBD1 agrees at 10 bases. With 2 bases clipped from V and 8 bases from J, the junction kept 6 bases outside the gene matches. This CDR3 is 16 amino acids long. The CDR3 here is CASSLRGTGESNVLTF. Here the CDR3 DNA reads TGTGCCAGCAGTTTAAGGGGGACAGGGGAATCCAACGTCCTGACTTTC.

The rearrangement uses TRBV20-1 and TRBJ2-7; possibly TRBD2 for D (5 bases). V shed 0 bases and J shed 4 bases, with 16 bases lying between them. CDR3 length equals 15 residues. The germline V gene has CDR1 DFQATT and CDR2 SNEGSKA (reference sequence). CDR3 amino acids: CSARDPTRPGYEQYF. The CDR3 DNA reads as TGCAGTGCTAGAGACCCCACACGGCCGGGGTACGAGCAGTACTTC.

V usage is TRBV29-1 and J usage is TRBJ2-7; TRBD2 aligns across 9 bases. Germline CDR1 and CDR2: SQVTM and ANQGSEA. CDR3 length: 13 residues. J was trimmed by 10 bases and V by 6 bases; bases with no gene match: 13. The chain's CDR3 is CSVAGGYQEIQYF. The CDR3 DNA is TGCAGCGTAGCGGGGGGTTACCAAGAGATCCAGTACTTC.

The chain recombines TRBV6-1 with TRBJ1-6; maybe TRBD1 (6 bases). Germline-derived CDR1 and CDR2 are MNHNS and SASEGT. This CDR3 is built from 15 residues. The V gene lost 1 base and the J gene lost 6 bases, with 10 bases spanning the gap. For the CDR3, the DNA is TGTGCCAGCAGTGAAGGGGGGGCGCTTAATTCACCCCTCCACTTT. Translated: CASSEGGALNSPLHF.

The chain links TRBV7-9 to TRBJ2-5, with 9 bases matching TRBD2. Near its end, the DNA agrees better with TRBJ2-7, so the J call may be wrong. The germline V gene has CDR1 SEHNR and CDR2 FQNEAQ (reference sequence). The CDR3 runs to 15 residues. The CDR3 is CASSPFGLAFDEQYF. In nucleotides, the CDR3 is TGTGCCAGCAGCCCTTTTGGACTAGCGTTCGACGAGCAGTACTTC.

This chain connects TRBV6-1 to TRBJ2-1, with D perhaps given as TRBD1 or TRBD2 (5 bases each). CDR1 is MNHNS, CDR2 SASEGT, per germline. V was clipped by 9 bases and J by 9 bases, with 21 bases between them. The CDR3 is 14 amino acids. In nucleotides, the CDR3 is TGTGCCAGTAGTACGGGGCTTACTTTTGGTGAGCAGTTCTTC. Protein: CASSTGLTFGEQFF.

The rearrangement links TRBV25-1 to TRBJ2-1; 7 nucleotides agree with TRBD1. V lost 4 bases to trimming and J lost 2 bases; unmatched junction nucleotides: 11. This CDR3 comprises 17 residues. CDR1 and CDR2 from the germline V gene are MGHDK and SYGVNS. CDR3 in amino acids: CASSAAGTARTYNEQFF. Here the CDR3 DNA reads TGTGCCAGCAGTGCGGCTGGGACAGCGAGAACCTACAATGAGCAGTTCTTC. The full variable domain, its missing parts supplied by reference TRBV25-1 and TRBJ2-1, is EADIYQTPRYLVIGTGKKITLECSQTMGHDKMYWYQQDPGMELHLIHYSYGVNSTEKGDLSSESTVSRIRTEHFPLTLESARPSHTSQYLCASSAAGTARTYNEQFFGPGTRLTVL.

The rearrangement links TRBV11-2 to TRBJ2-1, with 13 bases aligning to TRBD2. V trimming: 0 bases; J trimming: 3 bases; junction bases outside the gene matches: 5. Germline lookup yields CDR1 SGHAT and CDR2 FQNNGV. This CDR3 is 18 amino acids long. The CDR3 DNA follows: TGTGCCAGCAGCTTAGACCCGGGACTAGCGGGACACTACAATGAGCAGTTCTTC. Amino acids: CASSLDPGLAGHYNEQFF.

CDR3 sequence reads: CASSTVTSGKETQYF. The DNA for the CDR3 is TGCGCCAGCAGCACCGTCACTAGCGGCAAAGAGACCCAGTACTTC. This sequence joins TRBV5-1 and TRBJ2-5; 8 bases map to TRBD2. Trimming at V came to 4 bases and at J to 3 bases, leaving 8 bases not matched to a gene. The length of the CDR3 is 15 residues. Germline V lookup: CDR1 SGHRS, CDR2 YFSETQ.

This chain uses TRBV7-2 with TRBJ1-4, with a possible D match to TRBD1 (5 bases). Deletions cut 6 bases from V and 0 bases from J, with 8 bases between. This CDR3 has 14 residues. The germline CDR1 and CDR2 sequences are SGHTA and FQGNSA. This chain's CDR3 is CASRSTATNEKLFF. The CDR3 DNA reads as TGTGCCAGCAGGTCGACAGCAACTAATGAAAAACTGTTTTTT.

V is TRBV24-1 and J is TRBJ2-1; TRBD1 is a possible D gene (5 bases). The CDR3 spans 18 residues. The germline V gene has CDR1 KGHDR and CDR2 SFDVKD. V was clipped by 5 bases and J by 0 bases, with 19 bases between them. CDR3 sequence (DNA): TGTGCCACCAGTGGCCGTGTGGGGCGAGCCAGCTCCTACAATGAGCAGTTCTTC. It yields the protein CATSGRVGRASSYNEQFF.

The V gene is TRBV20-1, the J gene TRBJ2-4; D perhaps matches TRBD2 (5 bases). The V end was cut by 0 bases, the J end by 4 bases, with 19 bases between. The CDR3 runs to 17 residues. Per germline, CDR1 DFQATT and CDR2 SNEGSKA (reference sequence). CDR3 DNA: TGCAGTGCTAGAGAACTGGCATCGGAGCCGGGGAAAAACATTCAGTACTTC. As protein: CSARELASEPGKNIQYF.

The chain combines TRBV6-1 with TRBJ1-2; the match to TRBD1 covers 8 bases. The V and J ends lost 8 bases and 7 bases, in that order; junction bases with no gene match: 9. This CDR3 has 13 amino acids. The germline CDR1 and CDR2 sequences are MNHNS and SASEGT. In DNA, the CDR3 is TGTGCCAGCGACAGGGGAGGACTTGGTGGCTACACCTTC. This encodes CASDRGGLGGYTF.

This chain uses TRBV7-2 with TRBJ2-7; a weak D match, TRBD2 (6 bases). The CDR3 is 12 amino acids. V was pared by 4 bases and J by 6 bases, with 10 bases between. Germline V gives CDR1 SGHTA, CDR2 FQGNSA. The CDR3 loop reads CASSSHGGEQYF. CDR3 coding DNA: TGTGCCAGCAGCTCCCACGGGGGCGAGCAGTACTTC. The complete variable domain, with remaining parts taken from reference TRBV7-2 and TRBJ2-7, reads GAGVSQSPSNKVTEKGKDVELRCDPISGHTALYWYRQSLGQGLEFLIYFQGNSAPDKSGLPSDRFSAERTGGSVSTLTIQRTQQEDSAVYLCASSSHGGEQYFGPGTRLTVT.